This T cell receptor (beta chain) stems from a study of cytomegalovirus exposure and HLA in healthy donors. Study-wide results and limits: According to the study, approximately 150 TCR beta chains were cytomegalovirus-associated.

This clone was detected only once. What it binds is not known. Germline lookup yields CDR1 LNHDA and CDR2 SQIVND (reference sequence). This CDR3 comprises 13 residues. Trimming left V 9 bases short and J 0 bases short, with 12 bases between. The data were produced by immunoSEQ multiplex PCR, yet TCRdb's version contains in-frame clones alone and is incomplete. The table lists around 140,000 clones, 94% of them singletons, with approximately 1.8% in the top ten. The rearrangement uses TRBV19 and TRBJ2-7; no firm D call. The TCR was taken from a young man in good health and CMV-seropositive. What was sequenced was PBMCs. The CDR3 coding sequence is TGTGCCAGCTCGAATATAGCCTCCTACGAGCAGTACTTC. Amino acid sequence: CASSNIASYEQYF.